The TCR beta chain under discussion was sequenced for a study of T cells in localized non-small cell lung cancer (dated by TCRdb to between 2020 and 2021). At the level of the whole study: The study examined T cell repertoires in 236 patients with early-stage NSCLC and compared tumors with uninvolved tumor-adjacent lungs. A mean age of roughly 66 years was recorded for the NSCLC patients, of whom roughly 130 were male and some 99 were female. The cohort consisted of roughly 240 treatment-naive NSCLC patients whose localized lung tumors had been resected.

About this clone: The specificity of this receptor is unknown. No quality values exist for individual bases; no much larger clone is one base distant.

TCR beta CDR3 regions were sequenced from DNA using the immunoSEQ Assay. Processing in the source paper ran as follows. To compute T cell density, TCR beta template counts were normalized to usable DNA, which was estimated by amplifying housekeeping genes. Richness was estimated using the preseqR package, with extrapolation to 400,000 templates for PBMC samples and to 120,000 templates for tissue samples. Clonality was taken to be one minus Pielou's evenness. Tissue-enriched TCRs were identified through differential abundance testing performed on productive amino-acid clonotypes, with a minimum total count of 5 and an alpha of 0.1. Repertoire overlap between compartments was quantified with the Jaccard Index and Morisita Overlap Index. GLIPH clustered TCR beta CDR3s with public tetramer-defined viral CDR3s; viral motifs required at least three viral sequences plus V-gene enrichment. TCRdb re-hosts the immuneACCESS table, in-frame sequences only. Its copies lack some clones; in the studies checked, an unresolved V gene accounts for under half of them, and the cause for the rest is not known. The V and J calls and clone size were taken over from that table, and D and trimming were inferred from the DNA. The sample has 55,000 to 75,000 clones on record, roughly 92% of them singletons. The ten largest clonotypes hold around 20% of the sample.

At diagnosis, tumor, uninvolved tumor-adjacent lung and peripheral blood were collected and then preserved as a mix of FFPE and fresh-frozen material. For TCR repertoire profiling, blood samples were analyzed in the form of peripheral blood mononuclear cells. What the study reported, not specific to this receptor: Of the top 100 tumor clones, a median of approximately 60 were detected in paired uninvolved adjacent lung; around 30 were also among that lung's top 100. Because the study design was exploratory, TCR variables were selected using unadjusted p-values without false-discovery rate correction. Uninvolved tumor-adjacent lung showed the highest T cell clonality, higher than tumor, which suggests more focused antigenic responses in the adjacent lung. Higher T cell density in blood was associated with longer overall survival, whereas higher clonality in adjacent lung was associated with shorter survival. Because multi-region tumor sequencing was not performed, intratumor heterogeneity could not be ruled out.

Measured from the cysteine to the phenylalanine, the CDR3 is 15 residues long. The sequence is cut down to CDR3 DNA, 45 bases in frame from base 1. CDR1 is given as SGHTA and CDR2 as FQGTGA, both from the germline V gene. V is trimmed back by 4 bases and J by 6 bases, and the junction contains 9 bases that no gene match accounts for. This specimen consisted of peripheral blood, obtained before any cancer treatment. This chain joins TRBV7-3 to TRBJ1-5; 7 junctional bases match TRBD1. The TCR originated in a man aged 40-75 years with stage I lung adenocarcinoma. The DNA reads as follows: TGTGCCAGCAGCTGCCCGACAGGGAAGGGTCAGCCCCAGCATTTT. It translates as CASSCPTGKGQPQHF. Extended through the reference TRBV7-3 and TRBJ1-5 proteins, this CDR3 yields the full variable domain: GAGVSQTPSNKVTEKGKYVELRCDPISGHTALYWYRQSLGQGPEFLIYFQGTGAADDSGLPNDRFFAVRPEGSVSTLKIQRTERGDSAVYLCASSCPTGKGQPQHFGDGTRLSIL.